Each of the 27 T cell receptor beta chains below was sequenced from the same sample in a study of blood T cell repertoires in COVID-19. Some clones are missing from TCRdb's copy, which holds only in-frame ones; the method was immunoSEQ multiplex PCR. The table has some 51,000 clones, less than 90% seen once. The sequenced sample was peripheral blood. Source of these receptors: a man in his sixties with acute or convalescent COVID-19.

This clone was seen once. The chain is built from TRBV19 and TRBJ2-7; 9 bases line up with TRBD2. Germline V CDR1 and CDR2: LNHDA, SQIVND (reference sequence). V trimming: 3 bases; J trimming: 3 bases; junction bases outside the gene matches: 3. The CDR3 runs to 14 residues. CDR3 sequence: CASSMTSGIYEQYF. In DNA, the CDR3 is TGTGCCAGTAGTATGACTAGCGGTATCTACGAGCAGTACTTC.

This clone was counted between two and nine times. The chain has TRBV12-3 or TRBV12-4 and TRBJ1-1; 7 nucleotides agree with TRBD1. V lost 0 bases to trimming and J lost 6 bases; unmatched junction nucleotides: 1. This CDR3 has 13 amino acids. The CDR3 spells CASSLAQGAEAFF. The CDR3 coding sequence is TGTGCCAGCAGTTTAGCGCAGGGGGCTGAAGCTTTCTTT.

The chain uses TRBV27 and TRBJ2-5; D ambiguous. V lost 3 bases to trimming and J lost 2 bases, with 37 bases between them. This CDR3 spans 23 amino acids. Germline V gene data show CDR1 as MNHEY and CDR2 as SMNVEV (reference sequence). CDR3 sequence reads: CASSFCFRQALPSTVPAQETQYF. DNA of the CDR3: TGTGCCAGCAGTTTTTGTTTTCGTCAGGCCCTCCCTTCCACGGTCCCCGCACAAGAGACCCAGTACTTC.

The chain combines TRBV11-3 with TRBJ1-1, with 12 bases fitting TRBD1. The CDR3 is 15 residues long. V lost 5 bases, J lost 7 bases, and 8 bases stayed unmatched. In germline, CDR1 is SGHNT, CDR2 YENEEA. CDR3: CASSARDRGLYEAFF. The CDR3 bases are TGTGCCAGCAGCGCGAGGGACAGGGGGCTCTATGAAGCTTTCTTT.

This clone was seen just once. The V gene is TRBV28, the J gene TRBJ1-5; TRBD1 is a possible D gene (6 bases). V lost 3 bases to trimming and J lost 6 bases, with 12 bases between them. From germline, CDR1 is MDHEN and CDR2 SYDVKM. The CDR3 totals 14 residues. This CDR3 is CASSFGRGTQPQHF. DNA for the CDR3: TGTGCCAGCAGTTTTGGCAGGGGAACTCAGCCCCAGCATTTT.

The chain is built from TRBV28 and TRBJ2-7; perhaps TRBD2 as D (5 bases). Trimming shortened V by 3 bases and J by 1 base, and 16 bases separated the two germline ends. Germline CDR1 and CDR2: MDHEN and SYDVKM. This CDR3 has 16 amino acids. The CDR3, as DNA: TGTGCCAGCAGTTTTGATTTTAGCCGGGGATCCTACGAGCAGTACTTC. Its protein is CASSFDFSRGSYEQYF.

This chain connects TRBV27 to TRBJ1-4, with D hard to call. Per the germline V gene, CDR1 is MNHEY and CDR2 is SMNVEV (reference sequence). V dropped 2 bases and J dropped 0 bases, with 10 bases sitting between them. This CDR3 spans 16 amino acids. The CDR3 region is CASSLTPTATNEKLFF. The CDR3 DNA follows: TGTGCCAGCAGTTTAACCCCAACGGCAACTAATGAAAAACTGTTTTTT. The full variable domain, in which reference TRBV27 and TRBJ1-4 provide the parts outside the CDR3, is EAQVTQNPRYLITVTGKKLTVTCSQNMNHEYMSWYRQDPGLGLRQIYYSMNVEVTDKGDVPEGYKVSRKEKRNFPLILESPSPNQTSLYFCASSLTPTATNEKLFFGSGTQLSVL.

The chain's CDR3 is CASSPGLRPYGYTF. The CDR3 region has the DNA TGTGCCAGCAGCCCAGGCCTAAGGCCATATGGCTACACCTTC. V and J are TRBV7-9 and TRBJ1-2; D gene ambiguous. Germline lookup yields CDR1 SEHNR and CDR2 FQNEAQ (reference sequence). The CDR3 loop spans 14 amino acids. Between the trimmed V and J ends, which lost 5 bases and 5 bases, there was a span of 15 bases.

In its sample, this clone was seen a few times. This sequence joins TRBV7-9 and TRBJ1-3; TRBD1 is a possible D gene (6 bases). Between the trimmed V and J ends, which lost 4 bases and 0 bases, there was a span of 13 bases. Germline V gives CDR1 SEHNR, CDR2 FQNEAQ (reference sequence). The CDR3 spans 16 residues. The CDR3, as DNA: TGTGCCAGCAGCTCCCCCGGACAGTACTCTGGAAACACCATATATTTT. Protein sequence: CASSSPGQYSGNTIYF.

This clone was seen just once. J is TRBJ1-1 and V is TRBV11-3, with D possibly being TRBD1 (6 bases). Germline V gene sequence: CDR1 SGHNT, CDR2 YENEEA. The CDR3 spans 14 residues. V was clipped by 5 bases and J by 0 bases, with 10 bases between them. CDR3 coding DNA: TGTGCCAGCAGCGCCACAGGGATGAACACTGAAGCTTTCTTT. The encoded protein is CASSATGMNTEAFF. Full variable domain (missing parts from reference TRBV11-3 and TRBJ1-1): EAGVVQSPRYKIIEKKQPVAFWCNPISGHNTLYWYLQNLGQGPELLIRYENEEAVDDSQLPKDRFSAERLKGVDSTLKIQPAELGDSAVYLCASSATGMNTEAFFGQGTRLTVV.

The V call is TRBV5-1, the J call TRBJ2-7; 7 bases line up with TRBD1. CDR3 size: 15 residues. Germline V CDR1 and CDR2: SGHRS, YFSETQ. With V trimmed by 6 bases and J by 6 bases, 15 bases remained unmatched. The CDR3 protein is CASKPFETGLSEQYF. DNA of the CDR3: TGCGCCAGCAAACCTTTCGAGACAGGGTTATCCGAGCAGTACTTC.

In this sample, this clone turned up once. The rearrangement links TRBV29-1 to TRBJ2-7, with D possibly matching TRBD1 (6 bases). CDR1 is SQVTM and CDR2 is ANQGSEA in the germline V gene. The V end was cut by 0 bases, the J end by 4 bases, with 19 bases between. The CDR3 runs to 16 residues. CDR3 sequence reads: CSVEDQSRGRAYEQYF. CDR3 nucleotides: TGCAGCGTTGAAGATCAGAGCAGGGGCAGGGCTTACGAGCAGTACTTC.

This chain joins TRBV5-4 and TRBJ1-1, with D maybe TRBD1 (6 bases). The CDR3 sequence is 13 residues long. Germline lookup yields CDR1 SGHNT and CDR2 YYREEE (reference sequence). V lost 0 bases and J 7 bases, leaving 10 bases between the germline ends. In nucleotides, the CDR3 is TGTGCCAGCAGCTTGGGTCAGGGGTATGAAGCTTTCTTT. Translated: CASSLGQGYEAFF.

The V and J genes are TRBV2 and TRBJ1-2, with 7 nucleotides matching TRBD1. Per germline, CDR1 SNHLY and CDR2 FYNNEI. The CDR3 contains 16 residues. The junction had 16 bases not matched to a gene; V was cut back by 5 bases and J by 7 bases. The CDR3 protein is CASSITPTGRNGGYTF. The CDR3 DNA reads TGTGCCAGCAGTATAACCCCGACAGGGAGGAACGGTGGCTACACCTTC.

The chain combines TRBV7-9 with TRBJ2-7, with D unresolved. Per germline, CDR1 SEHNR and CDR2 FQNEAQ (reference sequence). This CDR3 region has 12 residues. Trimming shortened V by 5 bases and J by 0 bases, and 5 bases separated the two germline ends. The CDR3 protein is CASSVLSYEQYF. The CDR3 region has the DNA TGTGCCAGCAGCGTCCTCTCCTACGAGCAGTACTTC.

This clone was seen a handful of times. The chain combines TRBV5-1 with TRBJ2-3; TRBD2 agrees at 15 bases. The CDR3 contains 18 residues. In germline, CDR1 is SGHRS, CDR2 YFSETQ. V gave up 5 bases and J gave up 0 bases; unmatched junction bases: 7. The CDR3 here is CASSTGTSGGTSTDTQYF. For the CDR3, the DNA is TGCGCCAGCAGTACCGGGACTAGCGGGGGGACTAGCACAGATACGCAGTATTTT.

V is TRBV25-1 and J is TRBJ1-4; D remains unclear. The CDR3 is made up of 15 amino acids. The V gene lost 3 bases and the J gene lost 7 bases, with 15 bases spanning the gap. CDR1 and CDR2 (germline): MGHDK, SYGVNS. CDR3: CASSDPTLYPEKLFF. DNA for the CDR3: TGTGCCAGCAGTGACCCGACACTCTATCCTGAAAAACTGTTTTTT.

This chain uses TRBV4-3 with TRBJ1-6, with TRBD1 matching 9 bases. In germline, CDR1 is LGHNA, CDR2 YSLEER. The CDR3 is made up of 16 amino acids. Trimming removed 0 bases from V and 9 bases from J; junction bases left unmatched: 6. Here the CDR3 DNA reads TGCGCCAGCAGCCAAGAGGGGGGGACAGGGCCTTCACCCCTCCACTTT. Protein sequence: CASSQEGGTGPSPLHF.

V usage is TRBV6-1 and J usage is TRBJ1-1; D gene unclear. V was clipped by 2 bases and J by 1 base, with 8 bases between them. This CDR3 comprises 14 residues. Germline loops: CDR1 MNHNS, CDR2 SASEGT. Here the CDR3 reads CASSEMRGNTEAFF. CDR3 DNA: TGTGCCAGCAGTGAAATGCGGGGGAACACTGAAGCTTTCTTT.

This clone appeared a single time. The chain recombines TRBV29-1 with TRBJ2-7; TRBD1 is a possible D gene (6 bases). This CDR3 contains 12 residues. V gave up 4 bases and J gave up 5 bases, with 12 bases separating them. Germline V gene data show CDR1 as SQVTM and CDR2 as ANQGSEA. The CDR3, as DNA: TGCAGCGTTGTTGGCAGGGGAAACGAGCAGTACTTC. This encodes CSVVGRGNEQYF.

V and J are TRBV3-1 (or the pseudogene TRBV3-2) and TRBJ1-1; TRBD1 matches at 8 bases. The CDR3 sequence is 16 residues long. Losses at the gene ends were 3 bases for V and 4 bases for J; bases not matched to a gene: 10. Germline loops: CDR1 LGHDT, CDR2 YNNKEL (reference sequence). The CDR3 loop reads CASSHRTGPWGTEAFF. CDR3 sequence (DNA): TGTGCCAGCAGCCATCGGACAGGGCCCTGGGGCACTGAAGCTTTCTTT.

The genes are TRBV6-5 and TRBJ1-2; 9 nucleotides match TRBD1. The germline CDR1 and CDR2 sequences are MNHEY and SVGAGI. Trimming cost V 5 bases and J 8 bases; bases outside gene matches: 12. The CDR3 totals 15 residues. This CDR3 reads CASSLSGTGWEGYTF. DNA for the CDR3: TGTGCCAGCAGTCTATCCGGGACAGGGTGGGAAGGCTACACCTTC.

The chain has TRBV20-1 and TRBJ2-5; 10 nucleotides align to TRBD2. J gave up 1 base and V 3 bases, and 5 bases lay outside the gene matches. Germline CDR1 DFQATT, CDR2 SNEGSKA (reference sequence). This CDR3 is 15 amino acids long. The CDR3 is CSASAGTSVQETQYF. CDR3 DNA: TGCAGTGCTAGTGCCGGGACTAGCGTCCAAGAGACCCAGTACTTC.

This clone occurred once. This chain uses TRBV6-2 or TRBV6-3 with TRBJ2-2; D is unclear. The length of the CDR3 is 11 residues. Germline lookup yields CDR1 MNHEY and CDR2 SVGEGT. Between the trimmed V and J ends, which lost 6 bases and 8 bases, there was a span of 7 bases. Here the CDR3 DNA reads TGTGCCAGCAGCCCGGCTGGGGAGCTGTTTTTT. Translated, it gives CASSPAGELFF.

The V and J genes are TRBV27 and TRBJ1-3; D not resolved. The length of the CDR3 is 15 residues. In germline, CDR1 is MNHEY, CDR2 SMNVEV (reference sequence). The V and J ends lost 5 bases and 1 base respectively, with 12 bases between them. For the CDR3, the DNA is TGTGCCAGCAGTCCTTCACGGACTTCTGGAAACACCATATATTTT. Translating gives CASSPSRTSGNTIYF.

The V gene is TRBV20-1, the J gene TRBJ1-1; a weak D match, TRBD1 (6 bases). CDR3 size: 14 residues. V lost 3 bases to trimming and J lost 5 bases, with 16 bases between them. Per germline, CDR1 DFQATT and CDR2 SNEGSKA (reference sequence). The CDR3: CSASRTDGGTEAFF. The CDR3 DNA is TGCAGTGCTAGTAGGACAGACGGAGGAACTGAAGCTTTCTTT.

This sequence joins TRBV9 and TRBJ2-7; D unclear. The V and J ends lost 1 base and 4 bases respectively, with 9 bases between them. CDR1 is SGDLS, CDR2 YYNGEE, per germline. CDR3 length: 13 amino acids. The CDR3 region is CASSVSEEYEQYF. Written as DNA, the CDR3 is TGTGCCAGCAGCGTATCCGAGGAATACGAGCAGTACTTC.